These T cell receptor beta chains were read from a single sample in a study of cytomegalovirus exposure and HLA in healthy donors. Libraries were prepared by immunoSEQ multiplex PCR; TCRdb keeps only in-frame clonotypes and omits some of them. The sample lists under 400,000 clones, 88% occurring once. Source material: PBMCs. The source of these receptors is a man younger than 40 in good health and CMV-seronegative. Each CDR3 is given with its conserved first and last residue. The D gene is left open where the match is weak. The size field is filled for only some rows; it gives once, few, many or a size class.

d_call	v_call	clone_size	j_call	cdr3_nt	cdr3_aa
NA	TRBV7-9	NA	TRBJ1-2	TGTGCCAGCAGCGGCAGGGTTAACTATGGCTACACCTTC	CASSGRVNYGYTF
TRBD1	TRBV2	NA	TRBJ1-4	TGTGCCAGCAGTACGGACAGGCGGAATGAAAAACTGTTTTTT	CASSTDRRNEKLFF
TRBD1	TRBV28	NA	TRBJ2-5	TGTGCCAGCAGGGGACAGGGGGGTGGGGAGACCCAGTACTTC	CASRGQGGGETQYF
TRBD2	TRBV4-2	NA	TRBJ2-1	TGTGCCAGCAGCCACTGGACTAGCGGGGGGGCCCTGAGCGATGAGCAGTTCTTC	CASSHWTSGGALSDEQFF
TRBD1	TRBV5-1	NA	TRBJ1-4	TGCGCCAGCAGCTTCGCCGGGACAGAATTTGTTTTT	CASSFAGTEFVF
NA	TRBV18	NA	TRBJ1-2	TGTGCCAGCTCGAGACAAGGCGACTATGGCTACACCTTC	CASSRQGDYGYTF
NA	TRBV6-5	NA	TRBJ1-2	TGTGCCAGCAGCCGAGGGTTTACTAGGGGCTACACCTTC	CASSRGFTRGYTF
TRBD1	TRBV11-2	NA	TRBJ2-7	TGTGCCAGCAGCTCTGGACAGGGGAACCTAGGCGAGCAGTACTTC	CASSSGQGNLGEQYF
NA	TRBV7-2	NA	TRBJ1-6	TGTGCCAGCAGCTCTGACAGGACCAGTAATTCACCCCTCCACTTT	CASSSDRTSNSPLHF
TRBD1	TRBV11-2	NA	TRBJ1-4	TGTGCCAGCAGCTGGACAGGGGGCCGTGAAAAACTGTTTTTT	CASSWTGGREKLFF
NA	TRBV5-6	NA	TRBJ1-6	TGTGCCAGCGCTCTGGCAGGGGCGCAGGGAAATTCACCCCTCCACTTT	CASALAGAQGNSPLHF
TRBD1	TRBV5-3	NA	TRBJ2-7	TGTGCCAGATTCCATGGGACAGGGGAATGGTACGAGCAGTACTTC	CARFHGTGEWYEQYF
NA	TRBV13	NA	TRBJ1-4	TGTGCCAGCAGCTTAGGGTCGGGGATCAATGAAAAACTGTTTTTT	CASSLGSGINEKLFF
NA	TRBV27	NA	TRBJ1-2	TGTGCCAGCAGTCAGGAAACACGCGGGGGCTACACCTTC	CASSQETRGGYTF
NA	TRBV18	NA	TRBJ1-1	TGTGCCAGCTCACCACTCGCACTTAACACTGAAGCTTTCTTT	CASSPLALNTEAFF
NA	TRBV7-9	few	TRBJ2-1	TGTGCCAGCAGCTTAGCGGGACAACTTTTGCCGTTCTTC	CASSLAGQLLPFF
NA	TRBV11-2	NA	TRBJ2-3	TGTGCCAGCAGCTTAGCCTGGGGCGGAGGCACAGATACGCAGTATTTT	CASSLAWGGGTDTQYF
TRBD1	TRBV19	NA	TRBJ2-3	TGTGCCAGTAGTAGCTACCGGGACAGGAGTTTGGATACGCAGTATTTT	CASSSYRDRSLDTQYF
TRBD2	TRBV4-1	NA	TRBJ2-2	TGCGCCAGCAGCCGACTAGCGGCACTCATCGACGAGCTGTTTTTT	CASSRLAALIDELFF
NA	TRBV19	NA	TRBJ2-2	TGTGCCAGTAGTATGGCCGGGGGGCATAGCGGGGAGCTGTTTTTT	CASSMAGGHSGELFF
NA	TRBV12-5	NA	TRBJ2-7	TGTGCTAGTGGTTTGGTACTGGTAGGGACAAACGAGCAGTACTTC	CASGLVLVGTNEQYF
TRBD1	TRBV11-2	NA	TRBJ2-7	TGTGCCAGCAGCCCGACCGATAGAGGGACAGCTACCTACGAGCAGTACTTC	CASSPTDRGTATYEQYF
TRBD1	TRBV11-2	NA	TRBJ2-7	TGTGCCAGCAGCTTCGCACCCGGGACAGGGGTTTACGAGCAGTACTTC	CASSFAPGTGVYEQYF
NA	TRBV6-6	few	TRBJ2-7	TGTGCCAGCACCGTAGCGAGCGGCGAGCAGTACTTC	CASTVASGEQYF
TRBD1	TRBV29-1	NA	TRBJ1-2	TGCAGCGTTGCACAGGGGGCGGGGAGTGGCTACACCTTC	CSVAQGAGSGYTF
NA	TRBV4-1	NA	TRBJ2-5	TGCGCCAGCAGCCAAGATGGTGACAGGCGAGAGACCCAGTACTTC	CASSQDGDRRETQYF
TRBD2	TRBV4-1	NA	TRBJ2-1	TGCGCCAGCAGCCAGACTAGCGGCTCCTACAATGAGCAGTTCTTC	CASSQTSGSYNEQFF
TRBD2	TRBV14	NA	TRBJ2-2	TGTGCCAGCAGCCAAGAGGCGGGACTAGCTGTGAACACCGGGGAGCTGTTTTTT	CASSQEAGLAVNTGELFF